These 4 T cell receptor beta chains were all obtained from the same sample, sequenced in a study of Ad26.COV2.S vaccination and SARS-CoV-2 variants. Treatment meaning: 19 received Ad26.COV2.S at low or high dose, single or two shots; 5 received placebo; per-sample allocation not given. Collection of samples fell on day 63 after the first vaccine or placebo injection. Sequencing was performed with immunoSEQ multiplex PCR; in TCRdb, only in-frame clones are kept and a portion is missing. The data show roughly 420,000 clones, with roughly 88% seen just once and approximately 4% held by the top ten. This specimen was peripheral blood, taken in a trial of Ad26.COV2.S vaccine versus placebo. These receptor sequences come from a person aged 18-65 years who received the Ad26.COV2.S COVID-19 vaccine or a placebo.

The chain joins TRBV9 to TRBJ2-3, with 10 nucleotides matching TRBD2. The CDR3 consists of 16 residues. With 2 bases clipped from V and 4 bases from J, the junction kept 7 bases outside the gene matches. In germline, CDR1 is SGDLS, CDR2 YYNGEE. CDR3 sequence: CASSVWGLASADTQYF. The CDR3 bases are TGTGCCAGCAGCGTGTGGGGACTAGCGTCCGCAGATACGCAGTATTTT. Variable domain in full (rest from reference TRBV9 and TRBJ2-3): DSGVTQTPKHLITATGQRVTLRCSPRSGDLSVYWYQQSLDQGLQFLIQYYNGEERAKGNILERFSAQQFPDLHSELNLSSLELGDSALYFCASSVWGLASADTQYFGPGTRLTVL.

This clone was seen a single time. The CDR3: CASSIDHWGAERNEQFF. Written as DNA, the CDR3 is TGTGCCAGTAGTATAGATCATTGGGGCGCAGAGAGGAATGAGCAGTTCTTC. This chain links TRBV19 with TRBJ2-1; a weak D match, TRBD1 (5 bases). Trimming removed 0 bases at V and 7 bases at J, with 19 bases between. The CDR3 sequence is 17 residues long. Germline assignment: CDR1 LNHDA and CDR2 SQIVND (reference sequence).

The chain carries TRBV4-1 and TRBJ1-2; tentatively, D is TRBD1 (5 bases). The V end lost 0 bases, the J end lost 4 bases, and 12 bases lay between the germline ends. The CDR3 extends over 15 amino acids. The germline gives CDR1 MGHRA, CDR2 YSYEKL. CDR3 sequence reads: CASSQEGGAAYGYTF. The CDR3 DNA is TGCGCCAGCAGCCAAGAGGGAGGGGCGGCCTATGGCTACACCTTC.

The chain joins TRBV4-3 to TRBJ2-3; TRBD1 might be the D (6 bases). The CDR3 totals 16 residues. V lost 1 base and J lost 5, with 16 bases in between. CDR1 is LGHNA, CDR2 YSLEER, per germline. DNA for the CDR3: TGCGCCAGCAGCCAAGTTCCGAGCAGGGGCAAAGATACGCAGTATTTT. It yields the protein CASSQVPSRGKDTQYF.